This T cell receptor (beta chain) came from a study of cytomegalovirus exposure and HLA in healthy donors. With regard to this clone: Its antigen is not identified.

Study-wide results and caveats: The authors judged a highly shared variant cluster likely a sequencing artifact. An assumption of roughly uniform sequencing depth across donors underlay the presence/absence analyses. A later analysis linked some 17,000 TCR beta sequences to HLA alleles at 0.05 false discovery rate. According to an earlier analysis, most TCR beta V segments yielded productive rearrangements about 87% or about 30% of the time.

PCR amplification relied on 60 Vbeta primers (plus 13 Jbeta primers). Assay used: immunoSEQ multiplex PCR; TCRdb lists only in-frame clones, some missing. The data contain around 93,000 clones, 65% of them singletons. This CDR3 contains 15 residues. V shed 0 bases and J shed 2 bases, with 11 bases lying between them. Germline V gene sequence: CDR1 SGHNT, CDR2 YYREEE (reference sequence). The chain has TRBV5-4 and TRBJ1-1; D is unresolved. The sequence derives from a boy between 10 and 17 years old in good health and CMV-seropositive. The sequenced material came from PBMCs. Here the CDR3 reads CASSLGSWQNTEAFF. The CDR3 coding sequence is TGTGCCAGCAGCTTGGGCTCATGGCAAAACACTGAAGCTTTCTTT.